The source of this TCR beta chain is a study of blood T cell repertoires in COVID-19. Study overall: COVID-19 samples, acute and convalescent, were from the United States, Italy and Spain. T cells, B-cell-depleted T cells, or PBMCs provided the cDNA or gDNA that served as material.

How the authors handled the data: Estimation of nucleated cell counts was performed using reference gene primer amplification. Only in-frame clones appear in the TCRdb table, and some are missing; sequencing was by immunoSEQ multiplex PCR. V, J and clone size are taken as reported in that table, and D and trimming were inferred from the DNA itself. The profile shows tens of thousands of clones, 82% of them singletons. The V end lost 1 base, the J end lost 3 bases, and 13 bases lay between the germline ends. The CDR3 spans 15 residues. The germline V gene has CDR1 SGHTA and CDR2 FQGNSA. The chain recombines TRBV7-2 with TRBJ2-7, with TRBD2 as a possible D gene (6 bases). The sequence derives from a human donor in a cohort sampled during active COVID-19. Sequencing was done on a sample of peripheral blood. The CDR3 is CASSLVLVGGYEQYF. Here the CDR3 DNA reads TGTGCCAGCAGCTTAGTACTAGTGGGGGGCTACGAGCAGTACTTC.